This T cell receptor (beta chain) is from a study of T-cell reconstitution after alpha-beta-depleted transplantation in children. The TCRbeta library was prepared with unique molecular identifiers. TCRdb fed the PCR reads into MiXCR, producing one record per CDR3 protein. The data hold approximately 500,000 distinct CDR3 sequences, with 10% observed a single time. In this sample, this clonotype turned up many times. Its target is unknown. This CDR3 comprises 14 residues. The V end lost 1 base, the J end lost 5 bases, and 12 bases lay between the germline ends. The germline V gene has CDR1 SGHAT and CDR2 FQNNGV. Study-level points and caveats: When one year had passed after transplant, most T-cell counts and diversity came from newly produced T cells. Expanded graft clones, several hundred of them, were reportedly the source of alpha-beta T cells about two months after transplant. The origin of high day-60 TCRbeta diversity in some patients lay in surviving recipient T cells and thymic progenitors.

The receptor was derived from a child younger than 10 with inherited bone marrow failure, due to receive a stem cell transplant. The chain is built from TRBV11-2 and TRBJ2-7, with D unresolved. The material sequenced was PBMCs, taken before TCRalphabeta/CD19-depleted stem cell transplant. For the CDR3, the DNA is TGTGCCAGCAGCTTAGGGGCAGCTAGACACGAGCAGTACTTC. This sequence encodes CASSLGAARHEQYF.